This is a list of T cell receptor beta chains from one sample in a study of early T cells in non-severe SARS-CoV-2 infection. TCRdb reprocessed the 5' RACE reads with MiXCR, giving one entry per CDR3 protein. Of 40,000 or so distinct CDR3 sequences detected, about 9.9% appear once; the ten largest clones hold 21%. Sequences were obtained from whole blood. The receptors here all came from an adult who was a healthcare worker with PCR-confirmed SARS-CoV-2 infection or an uninfected control (not recorded which). Each CDR3 is given with its conserved first and last residue. A D gene is named only where the DNA matches it firmly. The size entry is marked missing in some rows and otherwise reads once, few, many or a size class.

clone_size j_call v_call d_call cdr3_nt cdr3_aa
few TRBJ2-7 TRBV11-2 - TGTGCCAGCAGCTTAGGCCGACTAGACGAGCAGTACTTC CASSLGRLDEQYF
- TRBJ2-3 TRBV5-4 TRBD1 TGTGCCAGCAGCTTTGGACAGGGGGCAGATACGCAGTATTTT CASSFGQGADTQYF
- TRBJ2-3 TRBV20-1 TRBD2 TGCAGTGCTCAGACGGGACTACCACGCACAGATACGCAGTATTTT CSAQTGLPRTDTQYF
few TRBJ2-7 TRBV12-3/TRBV12-4 TRBD2 TGTGCCAGCAGTCCCGGACTAGCGGGAGGGTGGCACGAGCAGTACTTC CASSPGLAGGWHEQYF
- TRBJ2-1 TRBV28 - TGTGCCAGCAGTTTACCGGCGGCTGAGCAGTTCTTC CASSLPAAEQFF
many TRBJ2-7 TRBV28 - TGTGCCAGCAGTTTAGCGGTAGCCGAGCAGTACTTC CASSLAVAEQYF
- TRBJ2-5 TRBV6-6 - TGTGCCAGCAGTTACTTGGGCCGAGGGCAAGAGACCCAGTACTTC CASSYLGRGQETQYF
- TRBJ2-7 TRBV29-1 TRBD1 TGCAGCGCCGAGGGGACAGGGGCCTTCGAGCAGTACTTC CSAEGTGAFEQYF
few TRBJ2-1 TRBV19 TRBD2 TGTGCCAGTAGTATCGCACTAGCGGGAGCGGGTATCTACAATGAGCAGTTCTTC CASSIALAGAGIYNEQFF
many TRBJ2-7 TRBV6-5 TRBD2 TGTGCCAGCAGTCGTATAGGACTAGCGTTCTACGAGCAGTACTTC CASSRIGLAFYEQYF
- TRBJ2-1 TRBV28 - TGTGCCAGCCTTAGGCCTAACAATGAGCAGTTCTTC CASLRPNNEQFF
- TRBJ1-4 TRBV11-2 TRBD1 TGTGCCAGCAACCCGGGACAGGGCAATGAAAAACTGTTTTTT CASNPGQGNEKLFF
many TRBJ1-2 TRBV30 TRBD1 TGTGCCTGGAGTGTAGACAGGGGCTATGGCTACACCTTC CAWSVDRGYGYTF
- TRBJ2-5 TRBV24-1 TRBD2 TGTGCCACCAGTGATGGGACTAGCGGGGCCCGGTCCCAGTACTTC CATSDGTSGARSQYF
many TRBJ2-7 TRBV6-2/TRBV6-3 TRBD2 TGTGCCAGCAGGGACCCAGCGGGAGGAACCTACGAGCAGTACTTC CASRDPAGGTYEQYF
- TRBJ2-5 TRBV11-2 - TGTGTCAGCACCCTCACTAGTTCAAAGACCCAGTACTTC CVSTLTSSKTQYF
- TRBJ2-7 TRBV20-1 TRBD1 TGCAGTGCTATACGGGACAGCTCCTACGAGCAGTACTTC CSAIRDSSYEQYF
many TRBJ2-7 TRBV9 TRBD1 TGTGCCAGCAGCGGGGCCTCGGGGACAGGCTCCTACGAGCAGTACTTC CASSGASGTGSYEQYF
- TRBJ1-5 TRBV6-2/TRBV6-3 - TGTGCCAGCAGTCCTAGACCGGACGGACAGCCCCAGCATTTT CASSPRPDGQPQHF
many TRBJ2-5 TRBV4-3 TRBD2 TGCGCCAGCAGCCAAGATCGCGGGAGTGGGGAGACCCAGTACTTC CASSQDRGSGETQYF
many TRBJ2-1 TRBV6-5 - TGTGCCAGCAGTACAACCATGAGGGGGGGCGCCAGGAATGAGCAGTTCTTC CASSTTMRGGARNEQFF
few TRBJ2-2 TRBV28 - TGTGCCAGCACGGGGGGCGCGCGGACCGGGGAGCTGTTTTTT CASTGGARTGELFF
- TRBJ2-1 TRBV29-1 - TGCAGCGTTGAAAGCGTTAAAGGGCAGTTCTTC CSVESVKGQFF
many TRBJ2-5 TRBV25-1 TRBD2 TGTGCCAGCAAGGTGGGCCTAGCGGGAGCCCAAGAGACCCAGTACTTC CASKVGLAGAQETQYF
few TRBJ1-1 TRBV7-2 - TGTGCCAGCAGCTTCCAGGCAGGGAACACTGAAGCTTTCTTT CASSFQAGNTEAFF
many TRBJ2-2 TRBV7-9 TRBD1 TGTGCCAGCAGCCCCGACAGGGCTAACACCGGGGAGCTGTTTTTT CASSPDRANTGELFF
many TRBJ2-1 TRBV29-1 TRBD2 TGCAGCGTTCGAACTAGCGGGAGAGGTAACAATGAGCAGTTCTTC CSVRTSGRGNNEQFF
few TRBJ2-3 TRBV7-9 TRBD2 TGTGCCACCGTGGGGACTAGCGGCACAGATACGCAGTATTTT CATVGTSGTDTQYF
- TRBJ1-2 TRBV6-1 - TGTGCCAGCAGGAGTTATGGCTACACCTTC CASRSYGYTF
few TRBJ2-2 TRBV5-1 - TGCGCCAGCAGCTCGACGCTAACCGGGGAGCTGTTTTTT CASSSTLTGELFF
many TRBJ2-1 TRBV7-7 TRBD2 TGTGCCAGCAGCCCGACTAGCGGCAATGAGCAGTTCTTC CASSPTSGNEQFF
- TRBJ2-3 TRBV29-1 TRBD2 TGCAGCGCGGGACTAGCGGGAGGAGATACGCAGTATTTT CSAGLAGGDTQYF
many TRBJ1-4 TRBV18 TRBD1 TGTGCCAGCTCACGGGACAGTAATGAAAAACTGTTTTTT CASSRDSNEKLFF
many TRBJ1-3 TRBV5-1 - TGCGCCAGCAGCCGCTCTGCGGGGTCTTTATATTTT CASSRSAGSLYF
few TRBJ2-2 TRBV28 - TGTGCCAGCAGTTTCTCAGACCCAGCCACCGGGGAGCTGTTTTTT CASSFSDPATGELFF
many TRBJ2-7 TRBV7-9 TRBD2 TGTGCCAGCAGCAAAACGGGACTAGCGGGAACATTTTCGTACGAGCAGTACTTC CASSKTGLAGTFSYEQYF
few TRBJ2-2 TRBV27 TRBD2 TGTGCCAGCAAATCTGGCGGGAGGGTGAACACCGGGGAGCTGTTTTTT CASKSGGRVNTGELFF
- TRBJ1-2 TRBV9 - TGTGCCAGCAGCGTAGAAGAGGGACAATATGGCTACACCTTC CASSVEEGQYGYTF
- TRBJ1-5 TRBV28 TRBD1 TGTGCCAGCAGCCCACAGGGGGCCGGGCAGCCCCAGCATTTT CASSPQGAGQPQHF
once TRBJ1-1 TRBV12-3/TRBV12-4 - TGTGCCAGCAGTTTTGGGGTCGACACTGAAGCTTTCTTT CASSFGVDTEAFF
- TRBJ1-1 TRBV28 - TGTGCCAGCAGTTTGGCCGGGTTAGCGATGAACACTGAAGCTTTCTTT CASSLAGLAMNTEAFF
few TRBJ1-2 TRBV29-1 TRBD1 TGCAGCGTTAACGGACAGGGGGCATATGGCTACACCTTC CSVNGQGAYGYTF
many TRBJ1-1 TRBV28 - TGTGCCATCCGGCGGAACACTGAAGCTTTCTTT CAIRRNTEAFF
few TRBJ2-3 TRBV29-1 TRBD2 TGCAGCGCAACGGGACTAGCGGGCGCCACAGATACGCAGTATTTT CSATGLAGATDTQYF
few TRBJ2-2 TRBV27 - TGTGCCAGCAGTCCCTATCCTCAGCGGTCCGGGGAGCTGTTTTTT CASSPYPQRSGELFF
many TRBJ1-1 TRBV5-1 TRBD1 TGCGCCAGCAGCTTCGGACAGGGAGGGACTGAAGCTTTCTTT CASSFGQGGTEAFF
many TRBJ2-1 TRBV4-3 - TGCGCCAGCAGCCAAGGTATCGGGGAGCAGTTCTTC CASSQGIGEQFF
- TRBJ1-2 TRBV20-1 - TGCAGTGCTGGGGAGTTGAGGGATCGCTATGGCTACACCTTC CSAGELRDRYGYTF
few TRBJ1-2 TRBV28 TRBD1 TGTGCCAGCAGTAAGATTACTTTACAGGGGCTGAACTATGGCTACACCTTC CASSKITLQGLNYGYTF
few TRBJ2-3 TRBV7-2 TRBD2 TGTGCCAGCAGTCCTCTTGCGGGGGGCACAGATACGCAGTATTTT CASSPLAGGTDTQYF
few TRBJ2-7 TRBV19 TRBD2 TGTGCCACCCGGGACTATAACTACGAGCAGTACTTC CATRDYNYEQYF
few TRBJ1-6 TRBV28 - TGTGCCAGCAGGAATGATTCACCCCTCCACTTT CASRNDSPLHF
few TRBJ1-2 TRBV7-9 - TGTGCCAGCAGTAACTCAGACAGTGGCTACACCTTC CASSNSDSGYTF
- TRBJ2-1 TRBV30 TRBD2 TGTGCCTGGAGCCCCGGGACTAGCAATGAGCAGTTCTTC CAWSPGTSNEQFF
few TRBJ2-1 TRBV7-3 TRBD2 TGTGCCAGCAGCTTAAGCGGGAGGGCGAATGAGCAGTTCTTC CASSLSGRANEQFF
- TRBJ2-1 TRBV7-9 TRBD2 TGTGCCAGCAGCTTAGCGGTGTCTAGCGGGAGTATGTGGGCTAAGCAGTTCTTC CASSLAVSSGSMWAKQFF
many TRBJ2-1 TRBV28 - TGTGCCAGCAGTTCGTATGGGGGGTTAATCGGTTCCGGTGAGCAGTTCTTC CASSSYGGLIGSGEQFF